This TCR beta chain was found in a study of graft-versus-host responses after intestinal transplantation. Study-wide background: The transplants performed in recipients were multivisceral, liver-intestinal, or isolated intestinal.

V was pared by 7 bases and J by 0 bases, with 28 bases between. This CDR3 region has 20 residues. From germline, CDR1 is MDHEN and CDR2 SYDVKM. TCRdb's copy holds only in-frame clones and misses some; the assay was immunoSEQ multiplex PCR. The table includes some 70,000 clones, about nine tenths detected once. Overall study results and limits: GvH clonotypes were identified within recipient marrow, with a subset emerging first in ileum or blood. Some patients had graft-donor T cell macrochimerism, and their allografts showed high graft-versus-host to host-versus-graft clonal ratios.

Comments on this clone: Its antigen remains unidentified.

The sequence came from a human donor who was the organ donor for an intestinal transplant. The sequenced sample was unstimulated CD8+ T cells sorted from spleen or lymph node cells, obtained before transplant. The chain couples TRBV28 to TRBJ1-5, with D possibly being TRBD1 (6 bases). CDR3 sequence (DNA): TGTGCCAGCACCCCATATGGTGGGGTAGGGGGAGGTTATAGCAATCAGCCCCAGCATTTT. Encoded protein: CASTPYGGVGGGYSNQPQHF.